This TCR beta chain stems from a study of blood T cell repertoires in COVID-19. Across the whole study: Acute and convalescent COVID-19 samples came from the United States, Italy and Spain. The cDNA or gDNA used as material had been derived from T cells, B-cell-depleted T cells, or PBMCs.

Comments on this clone: Other nucleotide sequences in the sample specify the same CDR3.

Germline lookup yields CDR1 MNHEY and CDR2 SMNVEV (reference sequence). The V end was cut by 3 bases, the J end by 4 bases, with 4 bases between. The CDR3 has 12 amino acids. The authors' processing: Amplified reference gene primers provided the basis for estimating nucleated cell counts. Here immunoSEQ multiplex PCR was the method, and the copy in TCRdb shows in-frame clones only, minus some. From that table come the V and J calls and clone size; the DNA was used to work out D and trimming. The data show about 280,000 clones, roughly 90% seen once. Those enrolled in Seattle joined during active infection and were followed longitudinally afterward.

The gene calls are TRBV27 and TRBJ1-5; D gene uncertain. The receptor was isolated from a woman between 25 and 40 years old with COVID-19, enrolled during active disease. Source material: peripheral blood. CDR3 amino acids: CASSFPNQPQHF. In DNA, the CDR3 is TGTGCCAGCAGTTTCCCTAATCAGCCCCAGCATTTT.